This TCR beta chain was documented in a study of blood T cell repertoires in COVID-19. Study as a whole: Spain, Italy and the United States supplied samples that represented acute and convalescent COVID-19. From T cells, B-cell-depleted T cells, or PBMCs came the material, which was cDNA or gDNA.

In the study's own analysis: For nucleated cells, counts were estimated from reference gene primer amplification. Libraries were prepared by immunoSEQ multiplex PCR; TCRdb keeps only in-frame clonotypes and omits some of them. The V and J calls and clone size were taken over from that table, and D and trimming were inferred from the DNA. The sample lists about 200,000 clones, approximately 82% occurring once. V was trimmed by 5 bases and J by 4 bases, leaving 11 bases between them. The CDR3 has 13 residues. The material sequenced was peripheral blood. This receptor was identified in a human donor with acute or convalescent COVID-19. The donor label of this sample is uncertain. The gene calls are TRBV12-3 or TRBV12-4 and TRBJ1-1; D remains unclear. CDR3 protein: CASSPSGVTEAFF. The CDR3 coding sequence is TGTGCCAGCAGTCCCAGCGGGGTCACTGAAGCTTTCTTT.